This is a list of T cell receptor beta chains from one sample in a study of blood T cell repertoires in COVID-19. The repertoire was sequenced with immunoSEQ multiplex PCR; TCRdb's copy has only in-frame clones and lacks some. The sample yields 250,000 to 350,000 clones, around 80% seen once. Material: peripheral blood. The receptors shown here come from a woman in her forties or fifties with acute or convalescent COVID-19. The CDR3 runs from the conserved cysteine through the conserved F or W. The D gene is left open where the match is weak. Only some rows state a clone size, as once, few, many or a class for expanded clones.

v_gene	abundance	d_gene	j_gene	CDR3nt	CDR3aa
TRBV2	-	-	TRBJ1-5	TGTGCCAGCAGTGGAGGAGTTAATCAGCCCCAGCATTTT	CASSGGVNQPQHF
TRBV7-3	-	-	TRBJ2-2	TGTGCCAGCAGCCCTACTACAGGCACCGGGGAGCTGTTTTTT	CASSPTTGTGELFF
TRBV30	medium-sized	-	TRBJ1-5	TGTGCCTGGAGTGCAGATAGCAATCAGCCCCAGCATTTT	CAWSADSNQPQHF
TRBV3-1/TRBV3-2	-	TRBD1	TRBJ1-6	TGTGCCAGCAGCTCCCCCGGGACAGAAAATTCACCCCTCCACTTT	CASSSPGTENSPLHF
TRBV27	-	-	TRBJ1-2	TGTGCCAGCATTGGGGCGAATGGCTACACCTTC	CASIGANGYTF
TRBV30	-	TRBD1	TRBJ1-2	TGTGCCTGGATTCCGGGACAGGGGGCTCGGGGCTACACCTTC	CAWIPGQGARGYTF
TRBV6-5	-	-	TRBJ2-7	TGTGCCAGCAGAGCTTATCAGGGGAACTACGAGCAGTACTTC	CASRAYQGNYEQYF
TRBV19	-	TRBD1	TRBJ2-3	TGTGCCAGTACCCCCGGGACAGGGGCGGTAGATACGCAGTATTTT	CASTPGTGAVDTQYF
TRBV2	-	TRBD1	TRBJ1-5	TGTGCCAGCAGTGGAGGCACAGGGGGCCTTCAGCCCCAGCATTTT	CASSGGTGGLQPQHF
TRBV5-1	-	-	TRBJ1-1	TGCGCCAGCAGCCCCACAGGGACCAACACTGAAGCTTTCTTT	CASSPTGTNTEAFF
TRBV2	-	-	TRBJ2-1	TGTGCCAGCAGTGAAGATACGAGCTCCTACAATGAGCAGTTCTTC	CASSEDTSSYNEQFF
TRBV9	-	-	TRBJ1-1	TGTGCCAGCAGCGTAACCGCCGTCGGGGCTGAAGCTTTCTTT	CASSVTAVGAEAFF